This T cell receptor (beta chain) was sequenced in a study of blood T cell repertoires in COVID-19. The wider study: The study drew acute and convalescent COVID-19 samples from the United States, Italy and Spain.

Clones were sequenced by immunoSEQ multiplex PCR, and TCRdb holds only the in-frame ones, with some missing. The sample lists 45,000 or so clones, about nine tenths occurring once. The CDR3 is 13 amino acids. From germline, CDR1 is MNHEY and CDR2 SVGAGI. V lost 4 bases and J 7 bases, leaving 13 bases between the germline ends. Source material: peripheral blood. This chain links TRBV6-5 with TRBJ1-2; D may be TRBD1 (6 bases). The clonotype comes from a woman aged 80 or older in a cohort sampled during active or convalescent COVID-19. Here the CDR3 reads CASSSGGQIGYTF. CDR3 coding DNA: TGTGCCAGCAGTTCCGGGGGGCAGATTGGCTACACCTTC.